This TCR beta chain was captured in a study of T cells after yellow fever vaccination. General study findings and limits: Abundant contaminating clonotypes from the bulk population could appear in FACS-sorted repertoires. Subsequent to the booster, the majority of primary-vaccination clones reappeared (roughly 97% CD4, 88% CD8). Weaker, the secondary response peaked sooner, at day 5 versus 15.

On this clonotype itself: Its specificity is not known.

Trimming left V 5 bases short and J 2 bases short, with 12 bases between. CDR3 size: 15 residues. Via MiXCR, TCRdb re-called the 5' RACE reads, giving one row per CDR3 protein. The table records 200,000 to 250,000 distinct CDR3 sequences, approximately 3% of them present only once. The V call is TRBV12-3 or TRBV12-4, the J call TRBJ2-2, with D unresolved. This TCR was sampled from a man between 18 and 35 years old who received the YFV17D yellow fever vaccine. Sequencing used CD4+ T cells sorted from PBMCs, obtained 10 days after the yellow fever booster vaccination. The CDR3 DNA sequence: TGTGCCAGCAGTGAGACGGGTATTAACACCGGGGAGCTGTTTTTT. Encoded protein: CASSETGINTGELFF.